This entry features one TCR beta chain sequence. It was within 2 weeks before study entry that exposed participants met a COVID-19 case. The data derive from a study of blood T cell repertoires in COVID-19. Sequencing used immunoSEQ multiplex PCR; TCRdb keeps in-frame clones, though not all of them. The sample contains roughly 64,000 clones, more than 55% of which appear only once. Trimming removed 5 bases at V and 2 bases at J, with 7 bases between. The CDR3 sequence is 13 residues long. The germline V gene has CDR1 SGHTA and CDR2 FQGNSA. The receptor was isolated from a woman aged 55-69 years who had been exposed to COVID-19. V usage is TRBV7-2 and J usage is TRBJ1-5; D not resolved. The sequenced sample consisted of PBMCs or T cells enriched from blood (not recorded which). The CDR3: CASSLYGNQPQHF. The CDR3 region has the DNA TGTGCCAGCAGCCTATATGGCAATCAGCCCCAGCATTTT. Drawing the rest from reference TRBV7-2 and TRBJ1-5, the complete variable domain is GAGVSQSPSNKVTEKGKDVELRCDPISGHTALYWYRQSLGQGLEFLIYFQGNSAPDKSGLPSDRFSAERTGGSVSTLTIQRTQQEDSAVYLCASSLYGNQPQHFGDGTRLSIL.